This T cell receptor (beta chain) was sequenced in a study of shared clonotypes between healthy human individuals. Overall study: Aged between 18 and 49, the donors were two women and three men.

The study separated CD4+ cells into CD45RA+ naive and CD45RA-negative memory subsets. The CDR3 has 14 residues. CDR1 SGHRS and CDR2 YFSETQ come from the germline V gene. Deletions cut 3 bases from V and 2 bases from J, with 8 bases between. Turning to this clone: Within the sample, other DNA sequences also encode this same CDR3.

TCRdb keeps only in-frame clones here, not all; method: immunoSEQ multiplex PCR. The repertoire holds roughly 2 million clones, with more than 90% as singletons. The TCR sequence derives from a young man in good health. Sequencing was done on a sample of naive CD4+ T cells sorted from blood. The subset is: CD45RA+ positively selected. This chain links TRBV5-1 with TRBJ1-4; D is unresolved. CDR3 sequence reads: CASSSGGTNEKLFF. The CDR3 bases are TGCGCCAGCAGCTCCGGTGGGACTAATGAAAAACTGTTTTTT.